This T cell receptor beta chain derives from a study of T cell changes during pregnancy in multiple sclerosis. Sequencing used immunoSEQ multiplex PCR; TCRdb keeps in-frame clones, though not all of them. The sample holds some 37,000 clones, over 90% seen once. Sequences were derived from CD4+ T cells from peripheral blood mononuclear cells, sampled after pregnancy. The TCR comes from a female donor in good health, enrolled as a control in a pregnancy study.

CDR3 region: CASSEGRYSYNEQFF. The CDR3 coding sequence is TGTGCCAGCAGTGAGGGGAGATACTCCTACAATGAGCAGTTCTTC. The chain uses TRBV6-1 and TRBJ2-1; tentatively, D is TRBD2 (5 bases). Germline CDR1 is MNHNS and CDR2 is SASEGT. V gave up 3 bases and J gave up 0 bases, with 9 bases separating them. The CDR3 contains 15 residues.